These T cell receptor beta chains were read from a single sample in a study of metastatic and nonmetastatic thyroid tumors. TCRdb ran MiXCR on the PCR reads. The table shows about 15,000 clones, with roughly a fifth occurring only once. Sequencing was done on a sample of blood. These receptors all come from a female donor with papillary thyroid cancer or a benign thyroid nodule (not recorded which). Some clones in this sample may be carry-over from other donors' samples. The CDR3 runs from the conserved cysteine through the conserved F or W. Each record gives: V gene, D gene, J gene, clone size, CDR3 protein, CDR3 DNA. The D gene is left open where the match is weak. Clone size appears in some rows only: once, few, many, or a class for an expanded clone.

TRBV20-1	-	TRBJ2-1	many	CSARVLDTTIYNEQFF	TGCAGTGCTAGAGTCTTGGACACGACGATTTACAATGAGCAGTTCTTC
TRBV12-3/TRBV12-4	-	TRBJ2-1	few	CASSWPQGEQFF	TGTGCCAGCAGTTGGCCTCAGGGTGAGCAGTTCTTC
TRBV5-1	TRBD2	TRBJ2-7	medium-sized	CASSEIGLAGAYEQYF	TGCGCCAGCAGCGAGATAGGACTAGCGGGAGCCTACGAGCAGTACTTC
TRBV24-1	-	TRBJ2-7	few	CATSDSSRGGSYEQYF	TGTGCCACCAGTGATTCCTCCCGGGGAGGTAGCTACGAGCAGTACTTC
TRBV2	-	TRBJ2-5	many	CASSEDREETQYF	TGTGCCAGCAGTGAAGACAGGGAGGAGACCCAGTACTTC
TRBV19	-	TRBJ2-1	many	CASSQGGGNYNEQFF	TGTGCCAGTAGTCAGGGCGGGGGCAACTACAATGAGCAGTTCTTC
TRBV12-3/TRBV12-4	-	TRBJ1-1	many	CASRDDGDTEAFF	TGTGCCAGCAGGGACGACGGAGACACTGAAGCTTTCTTT
TRBV28	-	TRBJ2-3	few	CASGGGRTDTQYF	TGTGCCAGCGGTGGAGGGAGAACAGATACGCAGTATTTT
TRBV6-6	-	TRBJ2-1	medium-sized	CASSYFPGRGIYNEQFF	TGTGCCAGCAGTTACTTTCCGGGAAGGGGTATCTACAATGAGCAGTTCTTC
TRBV6-2/TRBV6-3	TRBD1	TRBJ2-5	medium-sized	CASSYSLGTGGETQYF	TGTGCCAGCAGTTACTCCCTAGGGACAGGGGGAGAGACCCAGTACTTC
TRBV11-3	TRBD2	TRBJ2-1	many	CASSGDLAGGRNEQFF	TGTGCCAGCAGCGGAGACCTAGCGGGAGGGCGCAATGAGCAGTTCTTC
TRBV11-2	TRBD2	TRBJ2-4	-	CASSLDSGGRYIQYF	TGTGCCAGCAGCTTAGATTCAGGCGGGAGGTACATTCAGTACTTC
TRBV20-1	TRBD2	TRBJ2-1	many	CSARREAWTSGWSSYNEQFF	TGCAGTGCTAGACGTGAAGCTTGGACTAGCGGGTGGAGCTCCTACAATGAGCAGTTCTTC
TRBV7-3	TRBD1	TRBJ1-2	-	CASSFTGTGRGYTF	TGTGCCAGCAGCTTCACTGGGACAGGGCGCGGCTACACCTTC
TRBV3-1	TRBD2	TRBJ2-2	many	CASSQRRTSITGELFF	TGTGCCAGCAGCCAAAGAAGGACTAGCATCACCGGGGAGCTGTTTTTT
TRBV7-2	TRBD1	TRBJ2-7	once	CASSFDRDRAYEQYF	TGTGCCAGCAGCTTTGACCGGGACAGGGCTTACGAGCAGTACTTC
TRBV5-1	-	TRBJ2-5	many	CASSARTGMQETQYF	TGCGCCAGCAGCGCCCGAACAGGAATGCAAGAGACCCAGTACTTC
TRBV15	TRBD2	TRBJ2-7	medium-sized	CATSNRAGVVDEQYF	TGTGCCACCAGCAACCGAGCGGGAGTGGTCGACGAGCAGTACTTC
TRBV19	TRBD1	TRBJ2-7	many	CASSFGTGYSYEQYF	TGTGCCAGTAGTTTCGGGACAGGGTACTCCTACGAGCAGTACTTC
TRBV3-1	-	TRBJ2-5	-	CASSQEVETQYF	TGTGCCAGCAGCCAAGAGGTAGAGACCCAGTACTTC
TRBV20-1	-	TRBJ2-7	medium-sized	CSARDSLGPSAHEQYF	TGCAGTGCTAGAGATTCGCTGGGCCCTAGCGCGCACGAGCAGTACTTC
TRBV2	TRBD2	TRBJ2-1	many	CASSEGGGQSEQFF	TGTGCCAGCAGTGAGGGGGGAGGGCAGAGTGAGCAGTTCTTC
TRBV2	-	TRBJ1-2	medium-sized	CASSEEGRDYGYTF	TGTGCCAGCAGTGAAGAGGGCCGAGATTATGGCTACACCTTC
TRBV4-2	TRBD2	TRBJ2-1	-	CASSHAGLAGEYFF	TGTGCCAGCAGCCATGCGGGACTAGCGGGAGAATACTTCTTC
TRBV24-1	-	TRBJ2-3	medium-sized	CATSATASTDTQYF	TGTGCCACCAGTGCAACGGCTAGCACAGATACGCAGTATTTT
TRBV5-1	-	TRBJ1-1	-	CASSPGIRTEAFF	TGCGCCAGCAGCCCCGGGATACGCACTGAAGCTTTCTTT
TRBV10-3	-	TRBJ1-1	few	CAIMGQGSTESFF	TGTGCCATCATGGGTCAGGGGAGCACTGAATCTTTCTTT
TRBV12-3/TRBV12-4	TRBD1	TRBJ2-3	medium-sized	CASTKGGFRTDTQYF	TGTGCCAGCACCAAAGGGGGCTTTCGAACAGATACGCAGTATTTT
TRBV6-2/TRBV6-3	-	TRBJ1-2	-	CASSYVQGGYGYTF	TGTGCCAGCAGTTATGTGCAGGGAGGCTATGGCTACACCTTC
TRBV6-1	-	TRBJ1-6	-	CASGQGNSPLHF	TGTGCCAGCGGGCAGGGGAATTCACCCCTCCACTTT
TRBV20-1	TRBD2	TRBJ2-5	few	CSARDLSGGQETQYF	TGCAGTGCTAGAGATCTTAGCGGGGGGCAAGAGACCCAGTACTTC
TRBV11-2	TRBD2	TRBJ2-1	medium-sized	CASSLLGLAGGNEQFF	TGTGCCAGCAGCTTACTCGGACTAGCGGGGGGAAATGAGCAGTTCTTC
TRBV7-2	TRBD1	TRBJ1-2	-	CVSSLQGNYCYTF	TGTGTCAGCAGCTTACAGGGGAACTATTGCTATACCTTC
TRBV11-2	TRBD1	TRBJ2-7	many	CASSSVGQGARFEQYF	TGTGCCAGCAGCTCGGTGGGACAGGGGGCGCGGTTCGAGCAGTACTTC
TRBV12-3/TRBV12-4	TRBD1	TRBJ2-2	medium-sized	CASSKTGGNTGELFF	TGTGCCAGCAGTAAGACAGGGGGCAACACCGGGGAGCTGTTTTTT
TRBV29-1	-	TRBJ2-7	many	CSVVNAGQMGEQYF	TGCAGCGTTGTTAATGCCGGACAAATGGGCGAGCAGTACTTC
TRBV14	-	TRBJ1-2	many	CASSPGAGYTF	TGTGCCAGCAGCCCAGGGGCTGGCTACACCTTC
TRBV20-1	TRBD2	TRBJ2-3	medium-sized	CSARGGTSGRTDTQYF	TGCAGTGCTAGAGGGGGGACTAGCGGGAGAACAGATACGCAGTATTTT
TRBV10-1	-	TRBJ2-2	-	CASSGLYAASDTNTGELFF	TGCGCCAGCAGTGGCTTATACGCAGCGTCAGATACAAACACCGGGGAGCTGTTTTTT
TRBV19	TRBD1	TRBJ1-5	-	CASSDRVKSNQPQHF	TGTGCCAGTAGTGACAGGGTGAAGAGCAATCAGCCCCAGCATTTT
TRBV5-4	TRBD2	TRBJ2-2	many	CASSRPTSGTGELFF	TGTGCCAGCAGCCGTCCGACTAGCGGGACCGGGGAGCTGTTTTTT
TRBV6-2/TRBV6-3	-	TRBJ1-2	few	CASSYTQDHFYGYTF	TGTGCCAGCAGTTACACCCAAGACCATTTCTATGGCTACACCTTC
TRBV12-3/TRBV12-4	-	TRBJ2-5	-	CILVGCAYQETQYF	TGTATTCTCGTAGGGTGCGCGTACCAAGAGACCCAGTACTTC
TRBV4-1	-	TRBJ2-5	many	CASSQEGHREETQYF	TGCGCCAGCAGCCAAGAAGGGCACAGGGAAGAGACCCAGTACTTC
TRBV12-3/TRBV12-4	-	TRBJ1-2	-	CASSGRLLGYTF	TGTGCCAGCAGTGGTCGTCTTCTCGGCTACACCTTC
TRBV20-1	TRBD2	TRBJ2-5	many	CSADGGTSGSSLQETQYF	TGCAGTGCCGATGGCGGGACTAGCGGGAGTAGCCTCCAAGAGACCCAGTACTTC
TRBV28	TRBD1	TRBJ2-7	few	CASSLMGGQGSYEQYF	TGTGCCAGCAGTTTAATGGGAGGACAGGGCTCCTACGAGCAGTACTTC
TRBV6-1	TRBD2	TRBJ2-2	few	CASSVGGTSGTRELFF	TGTGCCAGCAGTGTCGGGGGGACTAGCGGGACCAGGGAGCTGTTTTTT
TRBV2	TRBD2	TRBJ2-7	medium-sized	CASSPPGGYEQYF	TGTGCCAGCAGTCCCCCGGGGGGCTACGAGCAGTACTTC
TRBV2	TRBD2	TRBJ2-3	medium-sized	CASSPGTSSTDTQYF	TGTGCCAGCAGCCCAGGGACTAGCAGCACAGATACGCAGTATTTT
TRBV6-1	TRBD2	TRBJ2-7	medium-sized	CASSLGLRDEQYF	TGTGCCAGCAGTTTGGGACTACGGGACGAGCAGTACTTC
TRBV29-1	TRBD2	TRBJ2-1	many	CSVGSSGNNEQFF	TGCAGCGTTGGGTCTAGCGGGAACAATGAGCAGTTCTTC
TRBV13	TRBD1	TRBJ1-2	-	CASRLSGGRVYGYTF	TGTGCCAGCAGACTGTCAGGGGGCAGGGTTTATGGCTACACCTTC
TRBV7-8	-	TRBJ2-1	many	CASSPTTGTEQFF	TGTGCCAGCAGCCCAACCACCGGGACAGAGCAGTTCTTC
TRBV10-1	TRBD2	TRBJ2-7	medium-sized	CASSDGLAGGPPYEQYF	TGCGCCAGCAGTGATGGCCTAGCGGGAGGGCCGCCCTACGAGCAGTACTTC
TRBV6-1	TRBD2	TRBJ2-7	medium-sized	CASSSTVGTSGTYEQYF	TGTGCCAGCAGTTCTACTGTTGGGACTAGCGGTACCTACGAGCAGTACTTC